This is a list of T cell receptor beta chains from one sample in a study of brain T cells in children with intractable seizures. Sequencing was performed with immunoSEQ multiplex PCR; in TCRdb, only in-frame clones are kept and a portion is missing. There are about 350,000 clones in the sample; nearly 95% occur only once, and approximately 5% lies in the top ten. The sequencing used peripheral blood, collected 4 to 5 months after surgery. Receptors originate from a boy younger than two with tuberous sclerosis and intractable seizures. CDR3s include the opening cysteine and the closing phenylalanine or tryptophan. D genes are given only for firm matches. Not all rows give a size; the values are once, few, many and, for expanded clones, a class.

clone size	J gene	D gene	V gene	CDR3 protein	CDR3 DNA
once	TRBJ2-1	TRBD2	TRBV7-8	CASTELAGAYNEQFF	TGTGCCAGCACCGAACTCGCGGGGGCCTACAATGAGCAGTTCTTC
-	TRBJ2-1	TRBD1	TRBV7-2	CASSLVPGQGGEQFF	TGTGCCAGCAGCTTAGTGCCGGGACAGGGGGGGGAGCAGTTCTTC
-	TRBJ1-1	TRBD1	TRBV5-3	CARSLARDRGLMNTEAFF	TGTGCCAGAAGCTTGGCGCGGGACAGGGGGCTCATGAACACTGAAGCTTTCTTT
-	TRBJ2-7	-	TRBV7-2	CASSLAGQTSYEQYF	TGTGCCAGCAGCTTAGCCGGACAGACGTCCTACGAGCAGTACTTC
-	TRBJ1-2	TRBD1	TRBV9	CASLGQGNYGYTF	TGTGCCAGCCTGGGACAGGGGAACTATGGCTACACCTTC
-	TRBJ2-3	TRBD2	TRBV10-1	CASSESTSGRGPDTQYF	TGCGCCAGCAGTGAGTCGACTAGCGGGAGAGGGCCAGATACGCAGTATTTT
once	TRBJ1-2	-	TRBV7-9	CASSLGQALSYGYTF	TGTGCCAGCAGCTTAGGTCAGGCTTTGTCTTATGGCTACACCTTC
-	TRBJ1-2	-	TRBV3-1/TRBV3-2	CASSQGPPGSSTYGYTF	TGTGCCAGCAGCCAAGGACCACCCGGCTCCTCCACCTATGGCTACACCTTC
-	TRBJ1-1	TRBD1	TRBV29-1	CSGSGTASRRTEAFF	TGCAGCGGTTCCGGGACAGCGAGTAGGAGGACTGAAGCTTTCTTT
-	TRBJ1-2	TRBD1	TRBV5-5	CASSLEIMTGVNYGYTF	TGTGCCAGCAGCCTAGAAATCATGACAGGGGTTAACTATGGCTACACCTTC
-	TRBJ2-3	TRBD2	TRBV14	CASSQDAGRASDTQYF	TGTGCCAGCAGCCAAGATGCCGGGAGGGCCTCAGATACGCAGTATTTT
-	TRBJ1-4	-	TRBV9	CASSVGLSDKAEKLFF	TGTGCCAGCAGCGTAGGCTTATCGGACAAGGCAGAAAAACTGTTTTTT
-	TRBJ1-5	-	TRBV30	CAWTPGVGNQPQHF	TGTGCCTGGACCCCCGGGGTAGGGAATCAGCCCCAGCATTTT
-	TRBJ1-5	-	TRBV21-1	CASSQGGREDQPQHF	TGTGCCAGCAGCCAGGGGGGGCGGGAGGATCAGCCCCAGCATTTT
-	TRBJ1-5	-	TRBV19	CASSIAGDQPQHF	TGTGCCAGTAGTATTGCAGGGGATCAGCCCCAGCATTTT
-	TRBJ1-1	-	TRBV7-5	CARSFPGQGDTEAFF	TGTGCCAGAAGCTTCCCGGGACAGGGCGACACTGAAGCTTTCTTT
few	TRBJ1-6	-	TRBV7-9	CASSLIGGKVSPLHF	TGTGCCAGCAGCTTAATCGGGGGCAAGGTATCACCCCTCCACTTT
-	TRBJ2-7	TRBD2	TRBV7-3	CASSSREGGYEQYF	TGTGCCAGCAGCTCGCGGGAGGGTGGCTACGAGCAGTACTTC
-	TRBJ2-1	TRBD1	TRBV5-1	CASSLGTGGNEQFF	TGCGCCAGCAGCTTAGGGACAGGGGGCAATGAGCAGTTCTTC
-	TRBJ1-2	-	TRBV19	CASSMGGVGYGYTF	TGTGCCAGTAGTATGGGAGGTGTCGGCTATGGCTACACCTTC
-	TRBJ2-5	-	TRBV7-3	CASSLTGGRSQETQYF	TGTGCCAGCAGCTTAACGGGGGGCAGGTCCCAAGAGACCCAGTACTTC
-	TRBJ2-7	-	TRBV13	CASRSNPSPLYEQYF	TGTGCCAGCAGATCAAACCCCAGCCCCCTTTACGAGCAGTACTTC
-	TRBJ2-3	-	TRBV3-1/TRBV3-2	CASSPRSATGTDTQYF	TGTGCCAGCAGCCCCCGCTCGGCGACAGGCACAGATACGCAGTATTTT
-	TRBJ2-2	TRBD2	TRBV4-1	CASSQDVTSGRWNTGELFF	TGCGCCAGCAGCCAAGATGTGACTAGCGGGAGATGGAACACCGGGGAGCTGTTTTTT
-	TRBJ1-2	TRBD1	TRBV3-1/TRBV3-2	CASSVRDRKANYGYTF	TGTGCCAGCAGCGTTCGGGACAGAAAAGCTAACTATGGCTACACCTTC
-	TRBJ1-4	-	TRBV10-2	CASTRAPTGHNEKLFF	TGCGCCAGCACCCGAGCCCCCACAGGACATAATGAAAAACTGTTTTTT
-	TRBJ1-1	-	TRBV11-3	CASSFASGSTEAFF	TGTGCCAGCAGCTTCGCCTCGGGGAGCACTGAAGCTTTCTTT
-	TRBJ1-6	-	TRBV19	CASGQGPYNSPLHF	TGTGCCAGTGGCCAAGGGCCCTATAATTCACCCCTCCACTTT
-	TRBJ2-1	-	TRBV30	CAWGQDPSYNEQFF	TGTGCCTGGGGCCAGGACCCTTCCTACAATGAGCAGTTCTTC
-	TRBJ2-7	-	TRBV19	CASSPGYEQYF	TGTGCCAGTAGCCCCGGTTACGAGCAGTACTTC
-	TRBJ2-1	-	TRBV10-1	CASMEERDHEQFF	TGCGCCAGCATGGAGGAGAGGGACCATGAGCAGTTCTTC
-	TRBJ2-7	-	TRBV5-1	CASGPDRPYEQYF	TGCGCCAGCGGCCCGGACAGACCCTACGAGCAGTACTTC
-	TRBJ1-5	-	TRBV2	CASSAPGIQPQHF	TGTGCCAGCAGTGCCCCTGGTATTCAGCCCCAGCATTTT
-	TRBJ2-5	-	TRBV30	CAWSVYRGGGETQYF	TGTGCCTGGAGTGTTTACAGGGGCGGGGGAGAGACCCAGTACTTC
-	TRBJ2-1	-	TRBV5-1	CASSPGLSSYNEQFF	TGCGCCAGCAGCCCGGGACTTAGCTCCTACAATGAGCAGTTCTTC
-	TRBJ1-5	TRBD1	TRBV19	CASRTGHQPQHF	TGTGCCAGCCGGACAGGGCATCAGCCCCAGCATTTT
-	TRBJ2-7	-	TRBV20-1	CSARLEYEQYF	TGCAGTGCTCGCCTTGAGTACGAGCAGTACTTC
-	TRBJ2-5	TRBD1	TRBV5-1	CASSSTQGFGETQYF	TGCGCCAGCAGCTCCACACAGGGGTTTGGGGAGACCCAGTACTTC
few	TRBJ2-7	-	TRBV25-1	CASRGSDEQYF	TGTGCCAGCAGGGGATCAGACGAGCAGTACTTC
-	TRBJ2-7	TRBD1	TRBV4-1	CASSQEPGQGFTLAYF	TGCGCCAGCAGCCAAGAGCCGGGACAGGGTTTTACTTTAGCGTACTTC
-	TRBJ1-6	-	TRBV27	CASSLWTTNNSPLHF	TGTGCCAGCAGTTTATGGACAACTAATAATTCACCCCTCCACTTT
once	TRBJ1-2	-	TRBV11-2	CASSLGRTVYGYTF	TGTGCCAGCAGCTTAGGCAGGACAGTCTATGGCTACACCTTC
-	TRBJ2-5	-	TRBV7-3	CASSPSGEGAETQYF	TGTGCCAGCAGTCCTTCGGGAGAGGGCGCAGAGACCCAGTACTTC
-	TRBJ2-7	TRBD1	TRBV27	CASRPGTGGYEQYF	TGTGCCAGCAGGCCCGGGACAGGGGGCTACGAGCAGTACTTC
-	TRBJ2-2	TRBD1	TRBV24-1	CATSDLSAGGMAGELFF	TGTGCCACCAGTGACCTTTCGGCAGGGGGCATGGCCGGGGAGCTGTTTTTT
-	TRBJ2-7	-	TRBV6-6	CASKSDSYEQYF	TGTGCCAGCAAATCCGACTCCTACGAGCAGTACTTC
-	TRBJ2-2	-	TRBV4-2	CASSQDNPTTGELFF	TGTGCCAGCAGCCAAGATAACCCGACAACCGGGGAGCTGTTTTTT
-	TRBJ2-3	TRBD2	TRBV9	CASSVGIAGEDTQYF	TGTGCCAGCAGCGTAGGGATAGCGGGGGAAGATACGCAGTATTTT
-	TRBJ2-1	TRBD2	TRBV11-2	CASSLRGLAGDEQFF	TGTGCCAGCAGCCTGCGGGGGCTAGCGGGGGATGAGCAGTTCTTC
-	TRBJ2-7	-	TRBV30	CAWSVQGLWRLGYEQYF	TGTGCCTGGAGTGTACAAGGGCTGTGGAGGCTAGGCTACGAGCAGTACTTC
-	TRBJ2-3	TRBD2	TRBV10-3	CAIGTSGGFTDTQYF	TGTGCCATAGGGACTAGCGGGGGGTTCACAGATACGCAGTATTTT
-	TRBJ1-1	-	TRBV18	CASSLRGAAGNTEAFF	TGTGCCAGCTCACTACGGGGGGCAGCAGGGAACACTGAAGCTTTCTTT